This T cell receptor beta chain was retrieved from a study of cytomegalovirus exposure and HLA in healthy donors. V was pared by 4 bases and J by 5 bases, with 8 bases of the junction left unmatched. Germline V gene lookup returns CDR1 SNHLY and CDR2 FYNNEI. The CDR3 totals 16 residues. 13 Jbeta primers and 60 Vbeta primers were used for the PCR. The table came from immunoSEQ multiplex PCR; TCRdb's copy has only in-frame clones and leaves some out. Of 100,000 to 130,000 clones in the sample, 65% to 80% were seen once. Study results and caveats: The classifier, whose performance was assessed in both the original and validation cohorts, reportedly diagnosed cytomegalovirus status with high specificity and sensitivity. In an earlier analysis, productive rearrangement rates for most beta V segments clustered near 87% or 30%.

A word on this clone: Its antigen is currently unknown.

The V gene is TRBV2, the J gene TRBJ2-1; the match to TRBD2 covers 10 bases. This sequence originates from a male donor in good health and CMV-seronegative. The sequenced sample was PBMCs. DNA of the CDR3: TGTGCCAGCAGTGTGGCGACTAGCGGGTTCGACAATGAGCAGTTCTTC. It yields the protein CASSVATSGFDNEQFF.